The 10 T cell receptor beta chains below come from one sample, sequenced in a study of STAT5B mutations in CD4+ large granular lymphocyte leukemia. TCRdb's copy holds only in-frame clones and misses some; the assay was immunoSEQ multiplex PCR. The data show around 43,000 clones, 80% to 90% seen once. The sequenced material came from CD4+ T cells from blood buffy coats. These receptors were collected from a human donor in good health.

This clone was seen only a few times. The chain has TRBV6-5 and TRBJ1-1, with D uncertain. Trimming left V 5 bases short and J 2 bases short, with 6 bases between. The CDR3 sequence is 12 residues long. Germline CDR1 reads MNHEY; CDR2 reads SVGAGI. The CDR3 region is CASSALNTEAFF. CDR3 in DNA: TGTGCCAGCAGTGCTTTAAACACTGAAGCTTTCTTT.

The chain employs TRBV27 and TRBJ1-5; the D gene is possibly TRBD1 (5 bases). In germline, CDR1 is MNHEY, CDR2 SMNVEV (reference sequence). The V gene lost 10 bases and the J gene lost 2 bases, with 15 bases spanning the gap. The CDR3 is made up of 14 amino acids. As DNA, the CDR3 is TGTGCCATTTTTCAGGGATGTCGCAATCAGCCCCAGCATTTT. It specifies CAIFQGCRNQPQHF.

The J gene is TRBJ1-5, the V gene TRBV28; D call uncertain. The germline CDR1 and CDR2 sequences are MDHEN and SYDVKM. V was trimmed by 6 bases and J by 7 bases, leaving 10 bases between them. This CDR3 region has 12 residues. The CDR3 coding sequence is TGTGCCAGCAGCCTCCTAGGACAGCCCCAGCATTTT. It yields the protein CASSLLGQPQHF.

V usage is TRBV28 and J usage is TRBJ2-7, with D possibly called TRBD1 or TRBD2 (5 bases each). Germline loops: CDR1 MDHEN, CDR2 SYDVKM. The V and J ends lost 8 bases and 3 bases respectively, with 8 bases between them. CDR3 length: 11 amino acids. CDR3 coding DNA: TGTGCCAGCGGGGACCTCTACGAGCAGTACTTC. This translates into CASGDLYEQYF.

V usage is TRBV7-6 and J usage is TRBJ1-3; D ambiguous. The CDR3 has 13 residues. Trimming took off 6 bases at V and 4 bases at J, with 10 bases between the two ends. Germline loops: CDR1 SGHVS, CDR2 FNYEAQ. In DNA form, the CDR3 reads TGTGCCAGCAGTTGGAGGGAAGGAAACACCATATATTTT. It is translated as CASSWREGNTIYF.

The chain recombines TRBV10-3 with TRBJ2-1; D is perhaps TRBD2 (6 bases). The CDR3 consists of 14 residues. V was pared by 3 bases and J by 1 base, with 7 bases between. CDR1 ENHRY and CDR2 SYGVKD come from the germline V gene. CDR3 sequence reads: CAISDRGSYNEQFF. The CDR3, as DNA: TGTGCCATCAGTGATCGGGGGTCCTACAATGAGCAGTTCTTC.

The J gene is TRBJ2-7, the V gene TRBV9; weak D call: TRBD1 (6 bases). The CDR3 is 15 residues long. V was pared by 5 bases and J by 0 bases, with 15 bases between. Per germline, CDR1 SGDLS and CDR2 YYNGEE. The CDR3 region is CASSKQGNPSYEQYF. The CDR3 DNA reads TGTGCCAGCAGTAAACAGGGAAACCCCTCCTACGAGCAGTACTTC.

J is TRBJ1-1 and V is TRBV7-3; D is undetermined. Between the trimmed V and J ends, which lost 3 bases and 0 bases, there was a span of 5 bases. Germline loops: CDR1 SGHTA, CDR2 FQGTGA. The CDR3 runs 13 residues. The CDR3 nucleotides are TGTGCCAGCAGCTTCGGTATGAACACTGAAGCTTTCTTT. It specifies CASSFGMNTEAFF.

The chain recombines TRBV6-5 with TRBJ1-6; 8 bases match TRBD1. CDR3 size: 14 residues. Germline loops: CDR1 MNHEY, CDR2 SVGAGI. With V trimmed by 5 bases and J by 7 bases, 4 bases remained unmatched. This chain's CDR3 is CASSRTGINSPLHF. CDR3 coding DNA: TGTGCCAGCAGTCGGACAGGGATCAATTCACCCCTCCACTTT.

The table lists this clone with a count of one. This chain joins TRBV11-3 and TRBJ2-1, with TRBD2 matching 12 bases. Unmatched junction bases numbered 2, after V lost 1 base and J lost 7 bases. Germline V gene lookup returns CDR1 SGHNT and CDR2 YENEEA. There are 15 residues in the CDR3. The CDR3 protein is CASSLGTSGNNEQFF. The CDR3 DNA reads as TGTGCCAGCAGCTTAGGGACTAGCGGGAATAATGAGCAGTTCTTC.